These 8 T cell receptor beta chains were all obtained from the same sample, sequenced in a study of regulatory T cells in long-lasting Graves disease. Time point specified: newly diagnosed GD, antithyroid drugs for less than 3 months. RNA isolated from PBMCs was used to make the TCR library. Through Arm-PCR of CDR3 regions and iRepertoire HTBI primers, TCR beta libraries were built. TCRdb itself ran the multiplex PCR reads through MiXCR, one entry per CDR3 protein. The sample yields 400,000 to 450,000 distinct CDR3 sequences, about 15% seen once. These data were also filed under a second study, of T cells in Graves' hyperthyroidism and ophthalmopathy.

The source was peripheral blood mononuclear cells (PBMCs), collected at new diagnosis, from a patient treated with antithyroid drugs. These receptors were taken from a woman aged 25 to 45 with Graves disease.

This clonotype was recorded at least ten times. The chain has TRBV18 and TRBJ2-7, with 8 bases aligning to TRBD2. CDR3 length: 16 residues. CDR1 is KGHSH, CDR2 LQKENI, per germline. The V and J ends lost 6 bases and 6 bases, in that order; junction bases with no gene match: 16. This chain's CDR3 is CASSPPSLAGRGEQYF. The DNA for the CDR3 is TGTGCCAGCTCGCCCCCATCGTTAGCGGGACGCGGCGAGCAGTACTTC.

The V and J genes are TRBV5-1 and TRBJ2-7; 7 bases are shared with TRBD2. J was trimmed by 4 bases and V by 1 base; bases with no gene match: 11. The germline V gene encodes CDR1 SGHRS and CDR2 YFSETQ. CDR3 length: 16 amino acids. CDR3 DNA: TGCGCCAGCAGCTTGTCTGGCGGGAGCTCGAGATACGAGCAGTACTTC. Protein product: CASSLSGGSSRYEQYF.

The chain links TRBV5-1 to TRBJ2-1, with 9 bases fitting TRBD2. V lost 3 bases to trimming and J lost 4 bases; unmatched junction nucleotides: 8. The CDR3 consists of 16 residues. Germline V gene data show CDR1 as SGHRS and CDR2 as YFSETQ. CDR3 protein: CASSSLAGATYNEQFF. In nucleotides, the CDR3 is TGCGCCAGCAGCTCCTTAGCGGGAGCTACATACAATGAGCAGTTCTTC.

The J gene is TRBJ1-2, the V gene TRBV14; D remains ambiguous. The CDR3 has 13 amino acids. CDR1 SGHDN and CDR2 FVKESK come from the germline V gene. Between the trimmed V and J ends, which lost 3 bases and 5 bases, there was a span of 10 bases. The CDR3 coding sequence is TGTGCCAGCAGCCATGCATCCCTTTATGGCTACACCTTC. Translated, it gives CASSHASLYGYTF.

This clonotype was detected only a few times. The chain carries TRBV6-2 or TRBV6-3 and TRBJ2-7; D may be TRBD2 (5 bases). The CDR3 runs 13 residues. V was trimmed by 5 bases and J by 3 bases, leaving 11 bases between them. Looked up from germline, CDR1 is MNHEY and CDR2 is SVGEGT. The CDR3 nucleotides read TGTGCCAGCAGTGAGAGGGAATTCTACGAGCAGTACTTC. The encoded protein is CASSEREFYEQYF.

This clonotype was observed many times. This sequence joins TRBV7-3 and TRBJ2-5; 8 bases agree with TRBD2. V lost 2 bases to trimming and J lost 1 base; unmatched junction nucleotides: 3. The CDR3 has 15 amino acids. Germline CDR1 SGHTA, CDR2 FQGTGA. CDR3 in DNA: TGTGCCAGCAGCTTAGCGGGAGGTACCCAAGAGACCCAGTACTTC. The encoded protein is CASSLAGGTQETQYF.

This clonotype appeared a single time. The chain employs TRBV7-2 and TRBJ2-1; D gene uncertain. Germline CDR1 and CDR2: SGHTA and FQGNSA. Trimming left V 5 bases short and J 7 bases short, with 12 bases between. This CDR3 region has 13 residues. CDR3 sequence: CASSLGRLNEQFF. CDR3 in DNA: TGTGCCAGCAGCCTCGGTCGCCTTAATGAGCAGTTCTTC.

This clonotype was seen repeatedly, ten times or more. J is TRBJ1-4 and V is TRBV3-1; 8 nucleotides line up with TRBD1. V trimming: 4 bases; J trimming: 6 bases; junction bases outside the gene matches: 4. Germline CDR1 LGHDT, CDR2 YNNKEL (reference sequence). This CDR3 is built from 14 residues. Here the CDR3 reads CASSPGQGDEKLFF. The CDR3 bases are TGTGCCAGCAGCCCCGGACAGGGTGATGAAAAACTGTTTTTT.